Each of the 15 T cell receptor beta chains below was sequenced from the same sample in a study of OX40 agonist ivuxolimab in advanced cancers. This table comes from immunoSEQ multiplex PCR, and its TCRdb copy is limited to in-frame clones, with some not included. The sample carries roughly 61,000 clones, around 88% recorded once. This specimen was CD4+ or CD8+ T cells sorted from blood, taken in a trial of the OX40 agonist ivuxolimab. The source is an adult with an advanced solid tumor such as melanoma, head and neck, liver or kidney cancer.

The chain recombines TRBV27 with TRBJ1-6, with 7 bases that match TRBD1. CDR1 and CDR2 (germline): MNHEY, SMNVEV (reference sequence). V lost 6 bases to trimming and J lost 6 bases; unmatched junction nucleotides: 5. This CDR3 region has 14 residues. Here the CDR3 DNA reads TGTGCCAGCAGAGGGACAGCGCCTAATTCACCCCTCCACTTT. It is translated as CASRGTAPNSPLHF.

In the case of this clone: Other DNA sequences from this sample encode an identical CDR3 as well. This chain joins TRBV28 and TRBJ2-7, with D perhaps TRBD2 (5 bases). Germline V gene data show CDR1 as MDHEN and CDR2 as SYDVKM. The CDR3 has 13 residues. V was pared by 6 bases and J by 5 bases, with 14 bases between. The CDR3 is CASSGGPKNEQYF. The CDR3 DNA sequence: TGTGCCAGCAGCGGAGGACCGAAGAACGAGCAGTACTTC.

The chain has TRBV6-5 and TRBJ2-5; D is possibly TRBD1 or TRBD2 (6 bases each). The V gene lost 3 bases and the J gene lost 4 bases, with 12 bases spanning the gap. This CDR3 is 14 amino acids long. Per germline, CDR1 MNHEY and CDR2 SVGAGI. The CDR3 DNA reads as TGTGCCAGCAGTTATATCGGGGGCAGAGAGACCCAGTACTTC. It encodes CASSYIGGRETQYF.

The chain combines TRBV20-1 with TRBJ1-1, with TRBD1 as a possible D gene (5 bases). This CDR3 is 11 amino acids long. CDR1 and CDR2 from the germline V gene are DFQATT and SNEGSKA (reference sequence). The ends were cut back, 4 bases at V and 5 bases at J, with 8 bases in the middle. This chain's CDR3 is CSANGATEAFF. DNA of the CDR3: TGCAGTGCTAACGGGGCGACTGAAGCTTTCTTT.

J is TRBJ2-5 and V is TRBV11-2; perhaps TRBD2 as D (5 bases). Trimming took 2 bases from V and 9 from J, leaving 13 bases between them. Looked up from germline, CDR1 is SGHAT and CDR2 is FQNNGV. CDR3 length: 13 residues. The CDR3 loop reads CASSLREGQAQYF. The CDR3 DNA follows: TGTGCCAGCAGCTTACGAGAGGGTCAGGCCCAGTACTTC. Complete variable domain (other parts from reference TRBV11-2 and TRBJ2-5): EAGVAQSPRYKIIEKRQSVAFWCNPISGHATLYWYQQILGQGPKLLIQFQNNGVVDDSQLPKDRFSAERLKGVDSTLKIQPAKLEDSAVYLCASSLREGQAQYFGPGTRLLVL.

A remark on this clone: One end of the junction is discordant with germline, which a read error may explain. This rearrangement joins TRBV7-7 to TRBJ2-5; 8 bases match TRBD2. This CDR3 comprises 15 residues. Germline V CDR1 and CDR2: SSHAT, FNYEAQ (reference sequence). CDR3 DNA: TGTGCTAGCAGCTTAGGAGGCGGGGGGCAAGAGACCCAGTACTTC. It specifies CASSLGGGGQETQYF. Using reference TRBV7-7 and TRBJ2-5 for the parts outside the CDR3, the full variable domain is GAGVSQSPRYKVTKRGQDVTLRCDPISSHATLYWYQQALGQGPEFLTYFNYEAQPDKSGLPSDRFSAERPEGSISTLTIQRTEQRDSAMYRCASSLGGGGQETQYFGPGTRLLVL.

Only one count was recorded for this clone. This chain uses TRBV29-1 with TRBJ2-6, with D possibly matching TRBD1 (6 bases). V lost 6 bases, J lost 3 bases, and 15 bases lay in between. Germline CDR1 is SQVTM and CDR2 is ANQGSEA. The CDR3 totals 15 residues. CDR3 sequence (DNA): TGCAGCGTCGCCCAGGGGCTGGTTGGGGCCAACGTCCTGACTTTC. This sequence encodes CSVAQGLVGANVLTF.

The rearrangement links TRBV5-1 to TRBJ2-3, with a weak D call TRBD2 (6 bases). Germline V gives CDR1 SGHRS, CDR2 YFSETQ. V gave up 7 bases and J gave up 2 bases, with 17 bases separating them. This CDR3 is built from 15 residues. The CDR3 DNA is TGCGCCAGCGGTTCAGGGCGGGGTTTCACAGATACGCAGTATTTT. The encoded protein is CASGSGRGFTDTQYF.

This clone occurred once. For the CDR3, the DNA is TGTGCCAGCAAGGGCCCAGGCTACGAGCAGTACTTC. It specifies CASKGPGYEQYF. The genes are TRBV11-2 and TRBJ2-7, with unresolved D. The ends were cut back, 7 bases at V and 3 bases at J, with 10 bases in the middle. The CDR3 runs 12 residues. Germline CDR1 and CDR2: SGHAT and FQNNGV.

This clone has just one count. V gene TRBV4-1 combines with J gene TRBJ2-5; 13 positions agree with TRBD2. This CDR3 comprises 16 residues. V shed 2 bases and J 5 bases; nucleotides not matched to a gene: 5. Germline CDR1 reads MGHRA; CDR2 reads YSYEKL. This CDR3 is CASSQTRTSGSETQYF. CDR3 bases: TGCGCCAGCAGCCAAACCAGGACTAGCGGGAGCGAGACCCAGTACTTC.

This rearrangement joins TRBV5-8 to TRBJ2-1; 12 bases are a match to TRBD2. The CDR3 has 16 residues. The V and J ends lost 0 bases and 10 bases, in that order; junction bases with no gene match: 8. From germline, CDR1 is SGHTS and CDR2 YDEGEE. In DNA, the CDR3 is TGTGCCAGCAGCTTGGGGCGACTAGCGGGAGTCGGGGAGCAGTTCTTC. Translation: CASSLGRLAGVGEQFF.

The rearrangement joins TRBV5-1 to TRBJ2-1; D might be TRBD1 or TRBD2, each matching 5 bases. This CDR3 comprises 15 residues. Germline CDR1 and CDR2: SGHRS and YFSETQ. Trimming took off 1 base at V and 10 bases at J, with 18 bases between the two ends. DNA for the CDR3: TGCGCCAGCAGCTTGCCGGGACCCCCAGGTGAGGAGCAGTTCTTC. This translates into CASSLPGPPGEEQFF.

The chain recombines TRBV2 with TRBJ2-5, with D perhaps TRBD1 or TRBD2 (5 bases each). The V end lost 6 bases, the J end lost 5 bases, and 13 bases lay between the germline ends. Germline V gene sequence: CDR1 SNHLY, CDR2 FYNNEI. The CDR3 is made up of 13 amino acids. The CDR3 DNA reads TGTGCCAGCAGGGGTCAGAGGGACGAGACCCAGTACTTC. Its protein is CASRGQRDETQYF.

The chain joins TRBV18 to TRBJ1-1; D perhaps matches TRBD1 (5 bases). V lost 6 bases to trimming and J lost 2 bases, with 13 bases between them. CDR3 length: 14 amino acids. Germline CDR1 is KGHSH and CDR2 is LQKENI. CDR3: CASSRLDSNTEAFF. CDR3 DNA sequence: TGTGCCAGCTCCCGACTAGACAGCAACACTGAAGCTTTCTTT.

This chain joins TRBV2 and TRBJ2-5, with D possibly matching TRBD1 (5 bases). Germline V CDR1 and CDR2: SNHLY, FYNNEI. Trimming took off 7 bases at V and 7 bases at J, with 13 bases between the two ends. This CDR3 spans 12 amino acids. The CDR3 DNA reads TGTGCCAGCAATGGTGACAGAGGGACCCAGTACTTC. Its translation is CASNGDRGTQYF.